The sequence of this TCR beta chain was determined in a study of T cell repertoires in cytomegalovirus infection. At the level of the study: Shared public TCR beta signatures pointed to both CMV infection and a matching HLA type.

TCRdb reprocessed the reads with MiXCR, giving one entry per CDR3 protein. The repertoire holds nearly 550,000 distinct CDR3 sequences, with approximately 16% as singletons. CDR3 length equals 15 residues. V lost 5 bases, J lost 2 bases, and 15 bases lay in between. This clonotype was found many times. Its target is not known. Whole-study findings and limits: The response measured ex vivo was dominated by TCR beta clonotypes (HLA-C-restricted and CMV-specific). Carriers of CMV plus the relevant HLA were identified by cumulative public TCR beta family frequency.

Specimen: CD8+ T cells from PBMCs. V usage is TRBV12-3 or TRBV12-4 and J usage is TRBJ1-1; D uncertain. This receptor was obtained from a human donor in good health (CMV status not recorded). Some clones in this sample may be carry-over from other donors' samples. CDR3 DNA sequence: TGTGCCAGCAGTCCCATACGTAATTCTAACACTGAAGCTTTCTTT. Its translation: CASSPIRNSNTEAFF.